The 27 T cell receptor beta chains below all came from one sample that was sequenced in a study of blood T cell repertoires in COVID-19 (dated by TCRdb to about 2020). The library was built by means of the immunoSEQ multiplex PCR assay. Not all clones reach the TCRdb copy of this immuneACCESS table, which keeps in-frame sequences only. Checked studies attribute under half of the gap to unresolved V genes and leave the rest unexplained. The sample table contains 190,000 or so clones; only one count was recorded for just under 85% of them. Jointly, the top ten make up approximately 0.99% of the sample. The specimen sequenced was peripheral blood. These receptors originate from a man aged 55 to 70 with COVID-19, enrolled during active disease.

This chain links TRBV6-5 with TRBJ1-1; D gene ambiguous. Germline V gene data show CDR1 as MNHEY and CDR2 as SVGAGI. The CDR3 runs to 12 residues. V lost 5 bases and J lost 6, with 10 bases in between. The CDR3 here is CASSSAHSEAFF. The CDR3 DNA follows: TGTGCCAGCAGTAGTGCACATTCTGAAGCTTTCTTT.

The V gene is TRBV5-1, the J gene TRBJ1-3; tentative D call: TRBD1 (6 bases). The CDR3 is made up of 17 amino acids. Looked up from germline, CDR1 is SGHRS and CDR2 is YFSETQ. Trimming removed 1 base at V and 0 bases at J, with 14 bases between. The CDR3 loop is CASSLNGQPSSGNTIYF. CDR3 sequence (DNA): TGCGCCAGCAGCTTGAATGGACAGCCGAGCTCTGGAAACACCATATATTTT.

The chain uses TRBV3-1 (or the pseudogene TRBV3-2) and TRBJ2-3, with 8 positions matching TRBD2. This CDR3 has 17 residues. Looked up from germline, CDR1 is LGHDT and CDR2 is YNNKEL (reference sequence). The junction had 10 bases not matched to a gene; V was cut back by 0 bases and J by 5 bases. The CDR3 protein is CASSQDQSGRRVDTQYF. The DNA of the CDR3 is TGTGCCAGCAGCCAAGACCAGAGCGGGAGACGTGTAGATACGCAGTATTTT.

This chain joins TRBV5-1 and TRBJ2-2, with TRBD2 matching 7 bases. The J segment lost 3 bases and the V segment lost 3 bases, leaving 5 bases of the junction unmatched. Looked up from germline, CDR1 is SGHRS and CDR2 is YFSETQ. CDR3 length equals 15 residues. The CDR3, as DNA: TGCGCCAGCAGCTCCGGGGGGACGGACACCGGGGAGCTGTTTTTT. Protein product: CASSSGGTDTGELFF.

V usage is TRBV19 and J usage is TRBJ1-6, with 7 nucleotides matching TRBD1. This CDR3 has 15 residues. The germline V gene has CDR1 LNHDA and CDR2 SQIVND (reference sequence). V trimming: 5 bases; J trimming: 7 bases; junction bases outside the gene matches: 8. Written as DNA, the CDR3 is TGTGCCAGTAGTCCAAGACAGGGAAGGAATTCACCCCTCCACTTT. This translates into CASSPRQGRNSPLHF.

J is TRBJ1-2 and V is TRBV7-9, with a possible D match to TRBD1 (5 bases). The V gene lost 2 bases and the J gene lost 2 bases, with 6 bases spanning the gap. This CDR3 spans 13 amino acids. Germline V CDR1 and CDR2: SEHNR, FQNEAQ (reference sequence). CDR3 nucleotides: TGTGCCAGCAGCTTAAAGGGGAACTATGGCTACACCTTC. It yields the protein CASSLKGNYGYTF.

This clone was recorded once. The rearrangement links TRBV5-8 to TRBJ2-2, with D possibly matching TRBD1 (5 bases). The CDR3 sequence is 16 residues long. The V and J ends lost 4 bases and 4 bases respectively, with 17 bases between them. Germline V gives CDR1 SGHTS, CDR2 YDEGEE. The CDR3 reads CASSSRVAAGTGELFF. Here the CDR3 DNA reads TGTGCCAGCAGCAGCAGGGTAGCAGCAGGCACCGGGGAGCTGTTTTTT.

V usage is TRBV5-6 and J usage is TRBJ1-1, with 7 positions matching TRBD1. There are 18 residues in the CDR3. CDR1 and CDR2 from the germline V gene are SGHDT and YYEEEE. J gave up 9 bases and V 2 bases, and 22 bases lay outside the gene matches. As DNA, the CDR3 is TGTGCCAGCAGCTTTTGGGAGACAGGGAAGGGGGGAATTCGACAAGCTTTCTTT. It encodes CASSFWETGKGGIRQAFF.

The V gene is TRBV30, the J gene TRBJ1-5, with D unresolved. V shed 5 bases and J shed 5 bases, with 10 bases lying between them. The germline V gene has CDR1 GTSNPN and CDR2 SVGIG (reference sequence). The CDR3 consists of 12 residues. In DNA, the CDR3 is TGTGCCTGGTCACTCCAGGATCAGCCCCAGCATTTT. Translation: CAWSLQDQPQHF. Full variable domain (rest looked up from reference TRBV30 and TRBJ1-5): SQTIHQWPATLVQPVGSPLSLECTVEGTSNPNLYWYRQAAGRGLQLLFYSVGIGQISSEVPQNLSASRPQDRQFILSSKKLLLSDSGFYLCAWSLQDQPQHFGDGTRLSIL.

The chain joins TRBV7-9 to TRBJ2-3, with 7 bases identical to TRBD1. Germline trimming cut 5 bases from V and 2 bases from J; bases unmatched to any gene: 7. CDR3 length: 15 amino acids. Germline values: CDR1 SEHNR, CDR2 FQNEAQ (reference sequence). In DNA form, the CDR3 reads TGTGCCAGCAGCACTTGGGGGACAGACACAGATACGCAGTATTTT. Amino acid sequence: CASSTWGTDTDTQYF.

With respect to this clone: Additional DNA sequences in this sample encode the identical CDR3. The CDR3 region is CASRLGTSGTDTQYF. CDR3 in DNA: TGTGCCAGCAGGCTGGGGACTAGCGGCACAGATACGCAGTATTTT. The genes are TRBV6-5 and TRBJ2-3; 10 nucleotides match TRBD2. V lost 6 bases, J lost 1 base, and 4 bases stayed unmatched. CDR1 MNHEY and CDR2 SVGAGI come from the germline V gene. The CDR3 has 15 amino acids.

This chain links TRBV5-4 with TRBJ1-1, with D possibly matching TRBD1 (6 bases). The CDR3 sequence is 14 residues long. Germline-derived CDR1 and CDR2 are SGHNT and YYREEE (reference sequence). Trimming took off 2 bases at V and 2 bases at J, with 10 bases between the two ends. DNA of the CDR3: TGTGCCAGCAGCTTAGGACAGATTAACACTGAAGCTTTCTTT. Translation: CASSLGQINTEAFF. The full variable domain, rest sourced from reference TRBV5-4 and TRBJ1-1, is ETGVTQSPTHLIKTRGQQVTLRCSSQSGHNTVSWYQQALGQGPQFIFQYYREEENGRGNFPPRFSGLQFPNYSSELNVNALELDDSALYLCASSLGQINTEAFFGQGTRLTVV.

The rearrangement links TRBV6-5 to TRBJ2-5, with TRBD1 identical over 7 bases. J was trimmed by 7 bases and V by 5 bases; bases with no gene match: 7. CDR1 and CDR2 (germline): MNHEY, SVGAGI. This CDR3 is built from 13 residues. CDR3 coding DNA: TGTGCCAGCAGTACAGGGGACGGGGTGACCCAGTACTTC. Its protein is CASSTGDGVTQYF.

The chain is built from TRBV4-3 and TRBJ1-2; perhaps TRBD1 as D (5 bases). Trimming removed 6 bases from V and 0 bases from J, with 17 bases in between. This CDR3 has 16 amino acids. Germline V gene sequence: CDR1 LGHNA, CDR2 YSLEER. The chain's CDR3 is CASSTWGGTPNYGYTF. The CDR3 DNA follows: TGCGCCAGCAGTACCTGGGGGGGGACGCCTAACTATGGCTACACCTTC.

This chain joins TRBV5-1 and TRBJ2-3, with 13 bases lining up with TRBD2. This CDR3 spans 18 amino acids. The J segment lost 2 bases and the V segment lost 1 base, leaving 7 bases of the junction unmatched. Per germline, CDR1 SGHRS and CDR2 YFSETQ. CDR3 protein: CASSLSWTSGSNTDTQYF. For the CDR3, the DNA is TGCGCCAGCAGCTTGAGTTGGACTAGCGGGAGTAACACAGATACGCAGTATTTT.

This chain links TRBV5-1 with TRBJ2-3; TRBD1 is a possible D gene (5 bases). V was pared by 4 bases and J by 3 bases, with 12 bases between. From germline, CDR1 is SGHRS and CDR2 YFSETQ. The CDR3 has 14 residues. The CDR3 DNA reads TGCGCCAGCAGCCTGGACACACGAACAGATACGCAGTATTTT. It is translated as CASSLDTRTDTQYF. Using reference TRBV5-1 and TRBJ2-3 for the parts outside the CDR3, the full variable domain is KAGVTQTPRYLIKTRGQQVTLSCSPISGHRSVSWYQQTPGQGLQFLFEYFSETQRNKGNFPGRFSGRQFSNSRSEMNVSTLELGDSALYLCASSLDTRTDTQYFGPGTRLTVL.

The gene calls are TRBV2 and TRBJ2-7; tentatively, D is TRBD2 (5 bases). The CDR3 is 13 amino acids. V was trimmed by 1 base and J by 9 bases, leaving 13 bases between them. Germline-derived CDR1 and CDR2 are SNHLY and FYNNEI. CDR3 region: CASSEGGPTLQYF. CDR3 nucleotides: TGTGCCAGCAGTGAAGGCGGGCCCACCTTGCAGTACTTC.

The chain uses TRBV30 and TRBJ2-1; weak D call: TRBD2 (5 bases). The CDR3 is 12 amino acids. CDR1 and CDR2 (germline): GTSNPN, SVGIG (reference sequence). The V and J ends lost 1 base and 7 bases respectively, with 8 bases between them. The chain's CDR3 is CAWSGTWNEQFF. The CDR3 region has the DNA TGTGCCTGGAGTGGGACTTGGAATGAGCAGTTCTTC.

This clone was detected once. The chain links TRBV6-5 to TRBJ1-1; maybe TRBD1 (6 bases). The CDR3 consists of 15 residues. Germline CDR1 and CDR2: MNHEY and SVGAGI. Trimming pared 8 bases from V and 0 bases from J, leaving 16 bases between. This chain's CDR3 is CASERGHRVNTEAFF. CDR3 bases: TGTGCCAGCGAGAGAGGGCACAGGGTGAACACTGAAGCTTTCTTT.

The CDR3 region has the DNA TGTGCCTGGAGTAAACGGACTAGCGGGAGTTCTGGGACCCAGTACTTC. This codes for CAWSKRTSGSSGTQYF. The chain joins TRBV30 to TRBJ2-5; 13 positions match TRBD2. CDR1 and CDR2 from the germline V gene are GTSNPN and SVGIG (reference sequence). The junction had 10 bases not matched to a gene; V was cut back by 2 bases and J by 7 bases. This CDR3 has 16 residues.

The genes are TRBV20-1 and TRBJ1-2, with a tentative D call TRBD1 (6 bases). The V end was cut by 3 bases, the J end by 1 base, with 15 bases between. The CDR3 is 15 amino acids. Germline assignment: CDR1 DFQATT and CDR2 SNEGSKA (reference sequence). The CDR3 region is CSASPLDRLNYGYTF. The CDR3, as DNA: TGCAGTGCTAGTCCCCTCGACAGGCTTAACTATGGCTACACCTTC.

J is TRBJ2-2 and V is TRBV19; weak D call: TRBD1 (5 bases). Germline-derived CDR1 and CDR2 are LNHDA and SQIVND (reference sequence). Trimming cost V 5 bases and J 0 bases, with 10 bases left between them. This CDR3 has 15 amino acids. The CDR3: CASSWGRANTGELFF. CDR3 nucleotides: TGTGCCAGTAGTTGGGGCAGGGCGAACACCGGGGAGCTGTTTTTT.

V usage is TRBV30 and J usage is TRBJ1-2; the D gene is possibly TRBD1 (6 bases). The V end was cut by 6 bases, the J end by 1 base, with 9 bases between. Germline assignment: CDR1 GTSNPN and CDR2 SVGIG (reference sequence). The CDR3 covers 12 residues. The CDR3 here is CACGQRNYGYTF. The CDR3 DNA reads TGTGCCTGTGGACAGCGTAACTATGGCTACACCTTC.

The chain carries TRBV27 and TRBJ1-5; no clear D gene. Germline V gene data show CDR1 as MNHEY and CDR2 as SMNVEV (reference sequence). V was clipped by 3 bases and J by 5 bases, with 8 bases between them. CDR3 length: 13 residues. The CDR3 sequence: CASSFNGDQPQHF. The DNA for the CDR3 is TGTGCCAGCAGTTTTAACGGAGATCAGCCCCAGCATTTT.

V is TRBV3-1 (or the pseudogene TRBV3-2) and J is TRBJ1-3; no definite D call. Looked up from germline, CDR1 is LGHDT and CDR2 is YNNKEL (reference sequence). This CDR3 is built from 13 residues. V lost 7 bases and J 5 bases, leaving 12 bases between the germline ends. CDR3 in DNA: TGTGCCAGCACCTCGGGAGGGAGAAACACCATATATTTT. Encoded protein: CASTSGGRNTIYF.

This clone was counted between two and nine times. V and J are TRBV6-1 and TRBJ1-1; D not resolved. The V gene's germline CDR1 is MNHNS and CDR2 SASEGT. The CDR3 is 14 residues long. Trimming took off 2 bases at V and 0 bases at J, with 7 bases between the two ends. The CDR3 DNA reads as TGTGCCAGCAGTGAAATATCCCTGAACACTGAAGCTTTCTTT. Amino acid sequence: CASSEISLNTEAFF.

The chain carries TRBV6-5 and TRBJ1-3, with D possibly being TRBD1 (5 bases). This CDR3 comprises 15 residues. Germline CDR1 and CDR2: MNHEY and SVGAGI. The ends were cut back, 6 bases at V and 1 base at J, with 13 bases in the middle. CDR3 DNA: TGTGCCAGCAGCCTTAGACAGCTGTCTGGAAACACCATATATTTT. This codes for CASSLRQLSGNTIYF.